These 26 T cell receptor beta chains share one sample of origin, sequenced in a study of T-cell memory formation after mild COVID-19. TCRdb re-called the 5' RACE reads through MiXCR, storing one row per CDR3 protein. The sample contains roughly 250,000 distinct CDR3 sequences, about 15% of which appear only once. The sequencing input was PBMCs or a T cell subset sorted from them (not recorded which). Every receptor here comes from a man younger than 30 who had mild COVID-19 (a few samples of this study predate the infection). Cell type and time point are not known.

The chain is built from TRBV5-1 and TRBJ2-1; D call uncertain. V lost 1 base and J 0 bases, leaving 14 bases between the germline ends. The CDR3 has 17 amino acids. Germline loops: CDR1 SGHRS, CDR2 YFSETQ. The DNA for the CDR3 is TGCGCCAGCAGCTTGCCGTCAGATCAGAGCTCCTACAATGAGCAGTTCTTC. This sequence encodes CASSLPSDQSSYNEQFF.

This clonotype came up a few times. The V gene is TRBV29-1, the J gene TRBJ2-3; tentative D call: TRBD1 (6 bases). Germline V gives CDR1 SQVTM, CDR2 ANQGSEA. The CDR3 is 15 residues long. Trimming took 8 bases from V and 0 from J, leaving 18 bases between them. The CDR3 loop reads CSLTRAGASTDTQYF. The CDR3 DNA sequence: TGCAGCCTAACTCGAGCAGGGGCTAGCACAGATACGCAGTATTTT.

This chain uses TRBV20-1 with TRBJ2-3; TRBD1 matches 8 bases. CDR1 is DFQATT and CDR2 is SNEGSKA in the germline V gene (reference sequence). V shed 5 bases and J 4 bases; nucleotides not matched to a gene: 8. The CDR3 contains 14 residues. The CDR3 DNA reads as TGCAGTGCTCCCCGGACAGGGCTACCAGATACGCAGTATTTT. This encodes CSAPRTGLPDTQYF.

This clonotype turned up a few times. Here the CDR3 reads CASSFTGPYGYTF. The CDR3 DNA reads TGTGCCAGCAGTTTCACAGGGCCCTATGGCTACACCTTC. V is TRBV28 and J is TRBJ1-2; a possible D gene is TRBD1 (6 bases). CDR3 length equals 13 residues. CDR1 and CDR2 from the germline V gene are MDHEN and SYDVKM. The ends were cut back, 3 bases at V and 4 bases at J, with 9 bases in the middle.

The chain has TRBV6-6 and TRBJ1-4, with D possibly TRBD1 on 5 matching bases. V lost 6 bases to trimming and J lost 0 bases, with 8 bases between them. Per germline, CDR1 MNHNY and CDR2 SVGAGI (reference sequence). The CDR3 consists of 14 residues. CDR3: CASRTAATNEKLFF. CDR3 DNA: TGTGCCAGCAGGACAGCCGCAACTAATGAAAAACTGTTTTTT.

This clonotype was detected ten times or more. The genes are TRBV7-2 and TRBJ2-7; D uncertain. V dropped 1 base and J dropped 4 bases, with 14 bases sitting between them. The CDR3 contains 15 residues. CDR1 and CDR2 (germline): SGHTA, FQGNSA. The CDR3 DNA follows: TGTGCCAGCAGCTTAGAAGCAATGACTCATTACGAGCAGTACTTC. It yields the protein CASSLEAMTHYEQYF.

This clonotype was counted a few times. J is TRBJ2-2 and V is TRBV5-1, with D possibly TRBD2 on 6 matching bases. The CDR3 consists of 14 residues. Trimming pared 0 bases from V and 7 bases from J, leaving 10 bases between. Germline V gene lookup returns CDR1 SGHRS and CDR2 YFSETQ. This CDR3 is CASSLDGGGGELFF. CDR3 sequence (DNA): TGCGCCAGCAGCTTGGACGGGGGAGGCGGGGAGCTGTTTTTT.

This clonotype came up a few times. This chain uses TRBV13 with TRBJ1-5, with D possibly TRBD1 on 5 matching bases. The V end was cut by 4 bases, the J end by 1 base, with 11 bases between. Looked up from germline, CDR1 is PRHDT and CDR2 is FYEKMQ (reference sequence). CDR3 length: 15 residues. The CDR3 DNA follows: TGTGCCAGCAGCTCCCGGGACGCGAGCAATCAGCCCCAGCATTTT. Residues: CASSSRDASNQPQHF.

The chain couples TRBV6-5 to TRBJ1-5, with TRBD1 matching 8 bases. This CDR3 is 13 amino acids long. V lost 10 bases to trimming and J lost 9 bases; unmatched junction nucleotides: 11. Germline-derived CDR1 and CDR2 are MNHEY and SVGAGI. CDR3 sequence reads: CATAGQGRGPQHF. CDR3 bases: TGTGCCACTGCCGGACAGGGCCGGGGGCCCCAGCATTTT.

J is TRBJ2-7 and V is TRBV2; 9 positions agree with TRBD1. J was trimmed by 6 bases and V by 6 bases; bases with no gene match: 6. From germline, CDR1 is SNHLY and CDR2 FYNNEI. The CDR3 contains 13 residues. The CDR3, as DNA: TGTGCCAGCAGGCCACAGGGGGCCGGCGAGCAGTACGTC. Encoded protein: CASRPQGAGEQYV.

The sample holds a few counts of this clonotype. The junction and the germline gene differ at one end; a read error may be behind it. The chain employs TRBV7-3 and TRBJ1-1; weak D call: TRBD1 (6 bases). This CDR3 region has 13 residues. The germline gives CDR1 SGHTA, CDR2 FQGTGA. CDR3 in DNA: TGTGCCAGCAGCTTAACGGCAGGGGACATTTCTACCTTT. It codes for CASSLTAGDISTF.

This chain connects TRBV11-2 to TRBJ1-3; D is undetermined. This CDR3 contains 13 residues. Trimming took 4 bases from V and 0 from J, leaving 4 bases between them. Germline values: CDR1 SGHAT, CDR2 FQNNGV. The CDR3 loop is CASSSYSGNTIYF. In DNA, the CDR3 is TGTGCCAGCAGCTCCTACTCTGGAAACACCATATATTTT. The full variable domain, in which reference TRBV11-2 and TRBJ1-3 provide the parts outside the CDR3, is EAGVAQSPRYKIIEKRQSVAFWCNPISGHATLYWYQQILGQGPKLLIQFQNNGVVDDSQLPKDRFSAERLKGVDSTLKIQPAKLEDSAVYLCASSSYSGNTIYFGEGSWLTVV.

This chain joins TRBV20-1 and TRBJ1-1; possible D gene TRBD1, 5 bases. CDR1 is DFQATT, CDR2 SNEGSKA, per germline (reference sequence). The CDR3 has 13 amino acids. The V and J ends lost 3 bases and 0 bases respectively, with 8 bases between them. The CDR3: CSARGEMNTEAFF. For the CDR3, the DNA is TGCAGTGCTAGGGGGGAAATGAACACTGAAGCTTTCTTT.

The V and J genes are TRBV7-9 and TRBJ1-4; D remains ambiguous. V lost 5 bases and J lost 8, with 24 bases in between. CDR1 and CDR2 (germline): SEHNR, FQNEAQ (reference sequence). This CDR3 spans 17 amino acids. The CDR3 DNA is TGTGCCAGCAGCCCCCCATATGCGCCAGGTTCCAGGGAAAAACTGTTTTTT. Its protein is CASSPPYAPGSREKLFF.

The rearrangement links TRBV7-9 to TRBJ1-3; possibly TRBD1 for D (5 bases). V was clipped by 4 bases and J by 0 bases, with 25 bases between them. There are 20 residues in the CDR3. The V gene's germline CDR1 is SEHNR and CDR2 FQNEAQ (reference sequence). DNA for the CDR3: TGTGCCAGCAGCTCGGGCTTCGGGCCCAGAGACAGCAACTCTGGAAACACCATATATTTT. Its translation: CASSSGFGPRDSNSGNTIYF. Supplemented by reference TRBV7-9 and TRBJ1-3, the full variable domain reads DTGVSQNPRHKITKRGQNVTFRCDPISEHNRLYWYRQTLGQGPEFLTYFQNEAQLEKSRLLSDRFSAERPKGSFSTLEIQRTEQGDSAMYLCASSSGFGPRDSNSGNTIYFGEGSWLTVV.

Only a few counts were recorded for this clonotype. The chain recombines TRBV5-1 with TRBJ2-5, with a tentative D call TRBD1 (5 bases). Trimming left V 2 bases short and J 4 bases short, with 9 bases between. The CDR3 has 13 amino acids. CDR1 SGHRS and CDR2 YFSETQ come from the germline V gene. The DNA for the CDR3 is TGCGCCAGCAGCTTCAGGGTGAGAGAGACCCAGTACTTC. Translated: CASSFRVRETQYF.

The V call is TRBV24-1, the J call TRBJ2-6; 8 positions match TRBD2. This CDR3 is built from 15 residues. Germline assignment: CDR1 KGHDR and CDR2 SFDVKD. The V and J ends lost 6 bases and 2 bases, in that order; junction bases with no gene match: 2. CDR3 region: CATSSGGAGANVLTF. In DNA form, the CDR3 reads TGTGCCACCAGTAGCGGGGGCGCTGGGGCCAACGTCCTGACTTTC.

V usage is TRBV7-2 and J usage is TRBJ2-3; the match to TRBD1 covers 7 bases. The junction had 11 bases not matched to a gene; V was cut back by 5 bases and J by 3 bases. This CDR3 is built from 16 residues. CDR1 and CDR2 from the germline V gene are SGHTA and FQGNSA. For the CDR3, the DNA is TGTGCCAGCAGCCTCGGGGACAGCGTGATTACAGATACGCAGTATTTT. This sequence encodes CASSLGDSVITDTQYF.

This chain's CDR3 is CASSQVVQGPNEQFF. The CDR3 DNA follows: TGCGCCAGCAGCCAAGTTGTGCAGGGCCCCAATGAGCAGTTCTTC. The chain joins TRBV4-3 to TRBJ2-1, with D possibly being TRBD1 (5 bases). Per the germline V gene, CDR1 is LGHNA and CDR2 is YSLEER. CDR3 length equals 15 residues. V was pared by 1 base and J by 6 bases, with 13 bases between.

This clonotype was detected many times. This chain connects TRBV27 to TRBJ2-3; tentatively, D is TRBD2 (6 bases). This CDR3 has 14 residues. Trimming took off 6 bases at V and 0 bases at J, with 10 bases between the two ends. Per germline, CDR1 MNHEY and CDR2 SMNVEV (reference sequence). This chain's CDR3 is CASRLADSTDTQYF. The CDR3 DNA follows: TGTGCCAGCAGATTAGCGGATAGCACAGATACGCAGTATTTT.

This clonotype has more than one count but fewer than ten. J is TRBJ1-6 and V is TRBV6-6, with 10 bases that match TRBD1. Losses at the gene ends were 6 bases for V and 9 bases for J; bases not matched to a gene: 11. Germline CDR1 and CDR2: MNHNY and SVGAGI (reference sequence). The CDR3 extends over 16 amino acids. CDR3: CASRGAGTGVLSPLHF. CDR3 sequence (DNA): TGTGCCAGCAGAGGGGCCGGGACAGGGGTACTTTCACCCCTCCACTTT.

This clonotype has a handful of counts. J is TRBJ1-1 and V is TRBV10-3; 7 bases agree with TRBD1. J lost 1 base, V lost 8 bases, and 16 bases had no gene match. Looked up from germline, CDR1 is ENHRY and CDR2 is SYGVKD. This CDR3 contains 17 residues. The CDR3 sequence is CAISLRTGLPANTEAFF. The CDR3 coding sequence is TGTGCCATCTCCCTCCGGACAGGCCTACCAGCGAACACTGAAGCTTTCTTT.

A few counts support this clonotype. The CDR3 spells CSAPDMYGYTF. CDR3 nucleotide sequence: TGCAGTGCCCCCGATATGTATGGCTACACCTTC. V and J are TRBV20-1 and TRBJ1-2; no clear D gene. V was cut by 6 bases and J by 5 bases, with 10 bases left in between. The CDR3 consists of 11 residues. The germline V gene encodes CDR1 DFQATT and CDR2 SNEGSKA (reference sequence).

V usage is TRBV6-4 and J usage is TRBJ2-7; 8 bases map to TRBD2. The CDR3 sequence is 15 residues long. Germline assignment: CDR1 MRHNA and CDR2 SNTAGT. Trimming removed 7 bases from V and 2 bases from J; junction bases left unmatched: 10. DNA for the CDR3: TGTGCCAGCATTGTCCAGCGGGGGCCCACCTACGAGCAGTACTTC. This translates into CASIVQRGPTYEQYF.

This clonotype was recorded a few times. This rearrangement joins TRBV24-1 to TRBJ2-5, with D maybe TRBD2 (6 bases). V lost 4 bases to trimming and J lost 9 bases, with 17 bases between them. The CDR3 has 14 amino acids. Germline V gives CDR1 KGHDR, CDR2 SFDVKD. The CDR3 bases are TGTGCCACCAGTGAGGGGGGACCGTCCAGGGCCCAGTACTTC. Translated: CATSEGGPSRAQYF.

The CDR3, as DNA: TGTGCCATTGGCACAGATACGCAGTATTTT. Translated: CAIGTDTQYF. The genes are TRBV10-3 and TRBJ2-3; D gene unclear. Deletions cut 9 bases from V and 1 base from J, with 2 bases between. The CDR3 is made up of 10 amino acids. Germline lookup yields CDR1 ENHRY and CDR2 SYGVKD.